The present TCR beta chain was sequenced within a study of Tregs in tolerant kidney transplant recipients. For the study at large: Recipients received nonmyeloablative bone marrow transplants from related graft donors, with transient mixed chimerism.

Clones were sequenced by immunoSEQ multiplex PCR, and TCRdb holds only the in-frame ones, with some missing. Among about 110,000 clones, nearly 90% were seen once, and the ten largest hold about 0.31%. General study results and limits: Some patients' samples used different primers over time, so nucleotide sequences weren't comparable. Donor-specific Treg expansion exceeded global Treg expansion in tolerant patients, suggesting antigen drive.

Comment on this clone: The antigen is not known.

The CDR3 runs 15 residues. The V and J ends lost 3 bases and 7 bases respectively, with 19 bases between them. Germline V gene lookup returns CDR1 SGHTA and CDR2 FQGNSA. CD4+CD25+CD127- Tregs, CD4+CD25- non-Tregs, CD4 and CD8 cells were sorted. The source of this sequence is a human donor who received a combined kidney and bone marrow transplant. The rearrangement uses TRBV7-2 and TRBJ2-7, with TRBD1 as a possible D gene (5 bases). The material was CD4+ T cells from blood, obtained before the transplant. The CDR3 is CASSLGPNRPEEQYF. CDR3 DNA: TGTGCCAGCAGCTTGGGCCCGAACAGGCCAGAAGAGCAGTACTTC.